What follows are 27 T cell receptor beta chains derived from one specimen sequenced in a study of blood T cell repertoires in COVID-19. Generated by immunoSEQ multiplex PCR, the TCRdb table keeps only in-frame clones and is missing some. Of 200,000 to 300,000 clones detected, approximately 91% appear once; the ten largest clones hold more than 0.55%. Sequencing used peripheral blood. The origin of the receptors is a human donor in a cohort sampled during active COVID-19.

The genes are TRBV9 and TRBJ1-5; no clear D. Germline assignment: CDR1 SGDLS and CDR2 YYNGEE. The CDR3 sequence is 13 residues long. Trimming pared 4 bases from V and 2 bases from J, leaving 7 bases between. The CDR3 spells CASSPSGNQPQHF. CDR3 in DNA: TGTGCCAGCAGCCCCTCTGGCAATCAGCCCCAGCATTTT.

V and J are TRBV4-2 and TRBJ2-1; 8 bases align to TRBD2. Germline V gene lookup returns CDR1 LGHNA and CDR2 YNFKEQ. V lost 1 base, J lost 3 bases, and 8 bases stayed unmatched. The CDR3 consists of 17 residues. Here the CDR3 reads CASSQGGRGGIYNEQFF. CDR3 bases: TGTGCCAGCAGCCAAGGAGGTCGGGGGGGGATCTACAATGAGCAGTTCTTC.

The CDR3 DNA reads TGTGCCAGCAGCCTAGGGGCTTGGAGTTTTGATACGCAGTATTTT. It codes for CASSLGAWSFDTQYF. The genes are TRBV3-1 (or the pseudogene TRBV3-2) and TRBJ2-3; tentatively, D is TRBD1 (5 bases). Trimming stripped 4 bases from V and 6 bases from J, with 17 bases between. Looked up from germline, CDR1 is LGHDT and CDR2 is YNNKEL (reference sequence). CDR3 size: 15 residues.

The chain is built from TRBV4-1 and TRBJ1-2; no firm D call. In germline, CDR1 is MGHRA, CDR2 YSYEKL. The ends were cut back, 4 bases at V and 5 bases at J, with 20 bases in the middle. The CDR3 sequence is 16 residues long. CDR3 protein: CASSLTTSPGSYGYTF. DNA for the CDR3: TGCGCCAGCAGCCTCACAACTTCTCCGGGATCGTATGGCTACACCTTC.

This clone showed up just a few times. The chain has TRBV9 and TRBJ1-1, with D possibly being TRBD1 (6 bases). Between the trimmed V and J ends, which lost 3 bases and 8 bases, there was a span of 11 bases. Looked up from germline, CDR1 is SGDLS and CDR2 is YYNGEE. This CDR3 region has 12 residues. The CDR3 nucleotides are TGTGCCAGCAGCGAGGGGGGGTCCGAAGCTTTCTTT. This gives the protein CASSEGGSEAFF.

The V gene is TRBV28, the J gene TRBJ2-7, with D unresolved. In germline, CDR1 is MDHEN, CDR2 SYDVKM. Between the trimmed V and J ends, which lost 1 base and 4 bases, there was a span of 8 bases. The CDR3 sequence is 13 residues long. CDR3 sequence: CASSLSPLYEQYF. DNA for the CDR3: TGTGCCAGCAGTTTATCCCCGTTATACGAGCAGTACTTC.

The V call is TRBV11-3, the J call TRBJ2-7; the D gene is possibly TRBD1 (5 bases). V lost 5 bases to trimming and J lost 0 bases, with 23 bases between them. CDR3 length equals 18 residues. Germline-derived CDR1 and CDR2 are SGHNT and YENEEA. CDR3 in DNA: TGTGCCAGCAGCCTAGTGGGGTCCGGCGCTGGGGCCTCCTACGAGCAGTACTTC. Translated, it gives CASSLVGSGAGASYEQYF.

The chain recombines TRBV27 with TRBJ2-5; TRBD2 matches at 11 bases. The J segment lost 1 base and the V segment lost 1 base, leaving 5 bases of the junction unmatched. Germline assignment: CDR1 MNHEY and CDR2 SMNVEV (reference sequence). The CDR3 spans 17 residues. CDR3 sequence: CASSLWGGTSGQETQYF. The CDR3 DNA reads as TGTGCCAGCAGTTTATGGGGCGGGACTAGCGGCCAAGAGACCCAGTACTTC.

The chain has TRBV6-5 and TRBJ2-7; D may be TRBD1 (7 bases). This CDR3 spans 16 amino acids. Germline CDR1 reads MNHEY; CDR2 reads SVGAGI. V dropped 0 bases and J dropped 3 bases, with 15 bases sitting between them. This CDR3 reads CASSYSNRGGIYEQYF. In DNA form, the CDR3 reads TGTGCCAGCAGTTACTCGAACAGGGGAGGAATCTACGAGCAGTACTTC.

J is TRBJ1-5 and V is TRBV6-2 or TRBV6-3, with D hard to call. The CDR3 consists of 13 residues. Germline lookup yields CDR1 MNHEY and CDR2 SVGEGT. The V and J ends lost 2 bases and 7 bases respectively, with 9 bases between them. CDR3 bases: TGTGCCAGCAGTTACGAGGGCTTGCAGCCCCAGCATTTT. It encodes CASSYEGLQPQHF.

The J gene is TRBJ1-2, the V gene TRBV18; TRBD1 aligns across 7 bases. With 3 bases clipped from V and 2 bases from J, the junction kept 6 bases outside the gene matches. This CDR3 has 15 residues. The V gene's germline CDR1 is KGHSH and CDR2 LQKENI. CDR3 protein: CASSPVRDSNYGYTF. CDR3 nucleotide sequence: TGTGCCAGCTCACCGGTCCGGGACAGCAACTATGGCTACACCTTC.

This chain connects TRBV24-1 to TRBJ2-5; D may be TRBD2 (5 bases). Per germline, CDR1 KGHDR and CDR2 SFDVKD. The CDR3 contains 17 residues. V was trimmed by 1 base and J by 2 bases, leaving 16 bases between them. The CDR3 protein is CATSDFTSSTQQETQYF. CDR3 DNA: TGTGCCACCAGTGATTTTACTAGTAGTACGCAACAAGAGACCCAGTACTTC.

V is TRBV18 and J is TRBJ1-2; D not certain. CDR1 and CDR2 from the germline V gene are KGHSH and LQKENI. V was trimmed by 0 bases and J by 4 bases, leaving 12 bases between them. The CDR3 has 15 amino acids. CDR3 residues: CASSPPAHPFYGYTF. The CDR3 DNA is TGTGCCAGCTCACCACCGGCCCACCCGTTCTATGGCTACACCTTC.

This chain's CDR3 is CASSLSGGEETQYF. The CDR3 coding sequence is TGCGCCAGCAGCCTTAGCGGGGGGGAAGAGACCCAGTACTTC. This rearrangement joins TRBV5-1 to TRBJ2-5, with 11 positions matching TRBD2. The CDR3 has 14 residues. The V gene's germline CDR1 is SGHRS and CDR2 YFSETQ. The V gene end was trimmed by 4 bases and the J gene end by 3 bases; junction bases not matched to a gene: 2.

V and J are TRBV5-1 and TRBJ2-1; 7 bases are shared with TRBD1. Germline V gene sequence: CDR1 SGHRS, CDR2 YFSETQ. The CDR3 is made up of 15 amino acids. J lost 4 bases, V lost 4 bases, and 8 bases had no gene match. Written as DNA, the CDR3 is TGCGCCAGCAGCCTCGTCCGGGACAGTTACAATGAGCAGTTCTTC. This codes for CASSLVRDSYNEQFF.

The rearrangement links TRBV6-1 to TRBJ1-2, with a possible D match to TRBD1 (5 bases). Trimming stripped 3 bases from V and 3 bases from J, with 14 bases between. Looked up from germline, CDR1 is MNHNS and CDR2 is SASEGT. The CDR3 contains 15 residues. This chain's CDR3 is CASSDGYLTDYGYTF. Here the CDR3 DNA reads TGTGCCAGCAGTGACGGGTACCTGACAGACTATGGCTACACCTTC.

The chain joins TRBV4-1 to TRBJ1-2; TRBD1 matches at 8 bases. Germline assignment: CDR1 MGHRA and CDR2 YSYEKL. V was pared by 1 base and J by 8 bases, with 9 bases of the junction left unmatched. This CDR3 has 15 amino acids. The CDR3, as DNA: TGCGCCAGCAGCCAAGCTGGACAGGGAAACATGGGCTACACCTTC. Translation gives CASSQAGQGNMGYTF.

The rearrangement uses TRBV7-2 and TRBJ2-6; D is perhaps TRBD2 (6 bases). V was trimmed by 1 base and J by 3 bases, leaving 13 bases between them. The CDR3 contains 17 residues. The germline CDR1 and CDR2 sequences are SGHTA and FQGNSA. As DNA, the CDR3 is TGTGCCAGCAGCTTAGGCCCGGCGGGAAGTGGGGCCAACGTCCTGACTTTC. Protein product: CASSLGPAGSGANVLTF. Supplemented by reference TRBV7-2 and TRBJ2-6, the full variable domain reads GAGVSQSPSNKVTEKGKDVELRCDPISGHTALYWYRQSLGQGLEFLIYFQGNSAPDKSGLPSDRFSAERTGGSVSTLTIQRTQQEDSAVYLCASSLGPAGSGANVLTFGAGSRLTVL.

The chain uses TRBV3-1 (or the pseudogene TRBV3-2) and TRBJ2-7; the D gene is possibly TRBD2 (6 bases). Trimming left V 1 base short and J 1 base short, with 17 bases between. The CDR3 extends over 17 amino acids. Germline CDR1 is LGHDT and CDR2 is YNNKEL (reference sequence). CDR3: CASSQVRAGKGSYEQYF. DNA of the CDR3: TGTGCCAGCAGCCAAGTGAGGGCGGGAAAAGGTTCCTACGAGCAGTACTTC.

This chain uses TRBV23-1 with TRBJ2-7; perhaps TRBD1 as D (8 bases). TRBV23-1 is annotated as an ORF whose role is uncertain. Trimming took off 0 bases at V and 6 bases at J, with 12 bases between the two ends. The CDR3 is made up of 14 amino acids. In nucleotides, the CDR3 is TGCGCCAGCAGTCAATCGACAGGGGAGGGCGAGCAGTACTTC. It translates to CASSQSTGEGEQYF.

The J gene is TRBJ1-1, the V gene TRBV18; D is ambiguous. The CDR3 covers 14 residues. The V end was cut by 2 bases, the J end by 1 base, with 8 bases between. CDR1 and CDR2 from the germline V gene are KGHSH and LQKENI. The CDR3 DNA reads as TGTGCCAGCTCACCAAGGAGATCGAACACTGAAGCTTTCTTT. This encodes CASSPRRSNTEAFF. The variable domain in full, completed from reference TRBV18 and TRBJ1-1, reads NAGVMQNPRHLVRRRGQEARLRCSPMKGHSHVYWYRQLPEEGLKFMVYLQKENIIDESGMPKERFSAEFPKEGPSILRIQQVVRGDSAAYFCASSPRRSNTEAFFGQGTRLTVV.

The rearrangement uses TRBV4-1 and TRBJ1-4; 9 bases agree with TRBD1. Looked up from germline, CDR1 is MGHRA and CDR2 is YSYEKL. The CDR3 has 18 residues. Trimming cost V 1 base and J 0 bases; bases outside gene matches: 6. The CDR3 DNA follows: TGCGCCAGCAGCCAAGCTCGGGACAGGGTTGCAACTAATGAAAAACTGTTTTTT. The encoded protein is CASSQARDRVATNEKLFF.

The gene calls are TRBV19 and TRBJ1-1; TRBD1 might be the D (6 bases). Trimming stripped 3 bases from V and 8 bases from J, with 13 bases between. Germline V gene sequence: CDR1 LNHDA, CDR2 SQIVND (reference sequence). There are 13 residues in the CDR3. CDR3 sequence: CASSIGQSLEAFF. The CDR3 coding sequence is TGTGCCAGTAGTATTGGACAGAGCCTCGAAGCTTTCTTT.

This chain uses TRBV9 with TRBJ1-1; 7 bases align to TRBD1. Trimming at V came to 3 bases and at J to 2 bases, leaving 10 bases not matched to a gene. Germline values: CDR1 SGDLS, CDR2 YYNGEE. The CDR3 consists of 16 residues. Here the CDR3 DNA reads TGTGCCAGCAGCGCGGGACAGTTCGTGCCCAACACTGAAGCTTTCTTT. It yields the protein CASSAGQFVPNTEAFF.

The chain is built from TRBV2 and TRBJ2-1, with D perhaps TRBD1 (6 bases). Trimming left V 3 bases short and J 7 bases short, with 7 bases between. The CDR3 contains 12 residues. Germline V CDR1 and CDR2: SNHLY, FYNNEI. CDR3 amino acids: CASSDTGNEQFF. The CDR3 bases are TGTGCCAGCAGTGATACAGGGAATGAGCAGTTCTTC.

The rearrangement uses TRBV18 and TRBJ2-7, with 9 positions matching TRBD1. The CDR3 consists of 17 residues. In germline, CDR1 is KGHSH, CDR2 LQKENI. J gave up 4 bases and V 3 bases, and 13 bases lay outside the gene matches. The CDR3 DNA sequence: TGTGCCAGCTCACCCATGCTTGCGGGGACAGGGAGTTACGAGCAGTACTTC. This encodes CASSPMLAGTGSYEQYF.

The rearrangement uses TRBV4-3 and TRBJ1-5; the D gene is possibly TRBD1 (6 bases). V dropped 0 bases and J dropped 5 bases, with 17 bases sitting between them. This CDR3 spans 17 amino acids. Germline values: CDR1 LGHNA, CDR2 YSLEER. CDR3 sequence: CASSQDFTGGADQPQHF. The CDR3 DNA reads as TGCGCCAGCAGCCAAGATTTCACGGGGGGCGCGGATCAGCCCCAGCATTTT.